These T cell receptor beta chains were read from a single sample in a study of PD-L1 blockade in urothelial cancer. Sequenced by immunoSEQ multiplex PCR; TCRdb stores in-frame clones only, minus some. Among 30,000 or so clones listed, roughly 80% were seen once. The starting material was PBMCs, obtained around atezolizumab (anti-PD-L1) treatment. Receptors were obtained from a man in his fifties with urothelial cancer. The CDR3 runs from the conserved cysteine through the conserved F or W. Each record gives: J gene, D gene, V gene, clone size, CDR3 protein, CDR3 DNA. D genes are given only for firm matches. Expanded clones get a size class; other rows say once, few or many, or leave the size out.

J gene: TRBJ1-1; D gene: .; V gene: TRBV7-9; clone size: .; CDR3 protein: CASSLAGPTIGAFF; CDR3 DNA: TGTGCCAGCAGCTTGGCTGGGCCGACGATTGGAGCTTTCTTT
J gene: TRBJ1-6; D gene: TRBD1; V gene: TRBV19; clone size: few; CDR3 protein: CASSDRGRNSPLHF; CDR3 DNA: TGTGCCAGTAGTGACAGGGGTAGAAATTCACCCCTCCACTTT
J gene: TRBJ2-2; D gene: .; V gene: TRBV7-7; clone size: few; CDR3 protein: CASSLGYTGELFF; CDR3 DNA: TGTGCTAGCAGCTTGGGCTACACCGGGGAGCTGTTTTTT
J gene: TRBJ2-5; D gene: TRBD2; V gene: TRBV5-1; clone size: .; CDR3 protein: CASSPSGAPQETQYF; CDR3 DNA: TGCGCCAGCAGCCCTAGCGGGGCCCCCCAAGAGACCCAGTACTTC
J gene: TRBJ2-3; D gene: TRBD2; V gene: TRBV5-1; clone size: .; CDR3 protein: CASGRGTVVDTQYF; CDR3 DNA: TGCGCCAGCGGGCGGGGGACGGTAGTAGATACGCAGTATTTT
J gene: TRBJ2-7; D gene: TRBD2; V gene: TRBV5-1; clone size: .; CDR3 protein: CASSLSTSGRGLPAYEQYF; CDR3 DNA: TGCGCCAGCAGCTTGTCGACTAGCGGGAGGGGCCTCCCGGCCTACGAGCAGTACTTC
J gene: TRBJ1-4; D gene: .; V gene: TRBV2; clone size: .; CDR3 protein: CASSEWGGTNEKLFF; CDR3 DNA: TGTGCCAGCAGTGAATGGGGCGGCACTAATGAAAAACTGTTTTTT
J gene: TRBJ1-6; D gene: .; V gene: TRBV7-9; clone size: .; CDR3 protein: CASSPWGPYYNSPLHF; CDR3 DNA: TGTGCCAGCAGCCCGTGGGGCCCCTACTATAATTCACCCCTCCACTTT
J gene: TRBJ1-2; D gene: .; V gene: TRBV2; clone size: .; CDR3 protein: CASSPDYYGYTF; CDR3 DNA: TGTGCCAGCAGCCCCGACTACTATGGCTACACCTTC
J gene: TRBJ2-6; D gene: .; V gene: TRBV28; clone size: few; CDR3 protein: CASRTYERVSSGANVLTF; CDR3 DNA: TGTGCCAGCAGGACTTACGAGAGGGTTAGCTCTGGGGCCAACGTCCTGACTTTC
J gene: TRBJ2-1; D gene: .; V gene: TRBV12-5; clone size: once; CDR3 protein: CASAPESSQSYNEQFF; CDR3 DNA: TGTGCTAGTGCCCCGGAGAGCTCTCAATCCTACAATGAGCAGTTCTTC
J gene: TRBJ2-2; D gene: .; V gene: TRBV9; clone size: .; CDR3 protein: CASSVLRAGELFF; CDR3 DNA: TGTGCCAGCAGCGTACTACGGGCCGGGGAGCTGTTTTTT
J gene: TRBJ1-4; D gene: TRBD1; V gene: TRBV18; clone size: .; CDR3 protein: CASSPPQGRTNEKLFF; CDR3 DNA: TGTGCCAGCTCACCACCACAGGGGCGCACTAATGAAAAACTGTTTTTT
J gene: TRBJ2-1; D gene: .; V gene: TRBV2; clone size: .; CDR3 protein: CASSRTYSYNEQFF; CDR3 DNA: TGTGCCAGCAGTCGGACATACTCCTACAATGAGCAGTTCTTC
J gene: TRBJ1-1; D gene: .; V gene: TRBV27; clone size: once; CDR3 protein: CASSRMDSLNTEAFF; CDR3 DNA: TGTGCCAGCAGCCGGATGGACAGTTTGAACACTGAAGCTTTCTTT
J gene: TRBJ1-6; D gene: .; V gene: TRBV15; clone size: once; CDR3 protein: CATSREGGTAYNSPLHF; CDR3 DNA: TGTGCCACCAGCAGAGAGGGGGGAACGGCCTATAATTCACCCCTCCACTTT
J gene: TRBJ2-7; D gene: TRBD2; V gene: TRBV6-1; clone size: few; CDR3 protein: CASRLAGGYYEQYF; CDR3 DNA: TGTGCCAGCAGACTAGCGGGAGGGTACTACGAGCAGTACTTC
J gene: TRBJ2-7; D gene: TRBD2; V gene: TRBV11-2; clone size: .; CDR3 protein: CASSGRLAGAAYEQYF; CDR3 DNA: TGTGCCAGCAGCGGGAGACTAGCGGGAGCCGCCTACGAGCAGTACTTC
J gene: TRBJ2-3; D gene: TRBD1; V gene: TRBV7-9; clone size: .; CDR3 protein: CASSRRTGGSDTQYF; CDR3 DNA: TGTGCCAGCAGCAGGAGGACAGGGGGCTCCGATACGCAGTATTTT
J gene: TRBJ2-5; D gene: .; V gene: TRBV7-2; clone size: .; CDR3 protein: CASSLGSVTQETQYF; CDR3 DNA: TGTGCCAGCAGCTTAGGGAGTGTTACCCAAGAGACCCAGTACTTC
J gene: TRBJ1-1; D gene: .; V gene: TRBV2; clone size: .; CDR3 protein: CASILRRDTEAFF; CDR3 DNA: TGTGCCAGCATCCTACGGCGGGACACTGAAGCTTTCTTT
J gene: TRBJ2-7; D gene: .; V gene: TRBV2; clone size: .; CDR3 protein: CASSDPRGYEQYF; CDR3 DNA: TGTGCCAGCAGCGACCCCCGGGGGTACGAGCAGTACTTC
J gene: TRBJ2-5; D gene: TRBD2; V gene: TRBV10-2; clone size: .; CDR3 protein: CASSKTSGDQGTQYF; CDR3 DNA: TGCGCCAGCAGTAAGACTAGCGGGGACCAAGGGACCCAGTACTTC
J gene: TRBJ2-1; D gene: TRBD2; V gene: TRBV5-4; clone size: .; CDR3 protein: CASSFGLAGGDNEQFF; CDR3 DNA: TGTGCCAGCAGCTTTGGGCTAGCGGGGGGGGACAATGAGCAGTTCTTC
J gene: TRBJ1-3; D gene: .; V gene: TRBV7-3; clone size: .; CDR3 protein: CASSLYGSGNTIYF; CDR3 DNA: TGTGCCAGCAGCTTATACGGTTCTGGAAACACCATATATTTT
J gene: TRBJ2-7; D gene: .; V gene: TRBV5-1; clone size: .; CDR3 protein: CASSLLDYEQYF; CDR3 DNA: TGCGCCAGCAGCTTACTAGACTACGAGCAGTACTTC
J gene: TRBJ1-1; D gene: .; V gene: TRBV5-6; clone size: .; CDR3 protein: CASSLTGSRSTEAFF; CDR3 DNA: TGTGCCAGCAGCTTAACAGGTAGTAGAAGCACTGAAGCTTTCTTT
J gene: TRBJ1-3; D gene: TRBD1; V gene: TRBV5-1; clone size: .; CDR3 protein: CASSRQGDGNTIYF; CDR3 DNA: TGCGCCAGCAGCAGACAGGGGGACGGAAACACCATATATTTT
J gene: TRBJ2-7; D gene: .; V gene: TRBV11-2; clone size: .; CDR3 protein: CASSALYEQYF; CDR3 DNA: TGTGCCAGCAGCGCACTCTACGAGCAGTACTTC
J gene: TRBJ2-2; D gene: .; V gene: TRBV2; clone size: .; CDR3 protein: CASTRGAGWSGELFF; CDR3 DNA: TGTGCCAGCACTCGGGGGGCAGGATGGTCCGGGGAGCTGTTTTTT
J gene: TRBJ2-1; D gene: .; V gene: TRBV5-6; clone size: .; CDR3 protein: CASSLLGAGNEQFF; CDR3 DNA: TGTGCCAGCAGCTTGTTAGGCGCGGGTAATGAGCAGTTCTTC
J gene: TRBJ1-1; D gene: .; V gene: TRBV27; clone size: .; CDR3 protein: CASSLYPQKGEAFF; CDR3 DNA: TGTGCCAGCAGTTTATACCCACAGAAAGGAGAAGCTTTCTTT
J gene: TRBJ2-2; D gene: .; V gene: TRBV5-1; clone size: .; CDR3 protein: CASSPEITGTGELFF; CDR3 DNA: TGCGCCAGCAGCCCAGAGATAACGGGCACCGGGGAGCTGTTTTTT
J gene: TRBJ2-3; D gene: .; V gene: TRBV2; clone size: .; CDR3 protein: CASSENTATQYF; CDR3 DNA: TGTGCCAGCAGTGAAAACACAGCTACGCAGTATTTT
J gene: TRBJ1-1; D gene: .; V gene: TRBV5-1; clone size: .; CDR3 protein: CASSLGGPGSEAFF; CDR3 DNA: TGCGCCAGCAGCTTGGGGGGGCCGGGGTCTGAAGCTTTCTTT
J gene: TRBJ2-1; D gene: .; V gene: TRBV18; clone size: .; CDR3 protein: CASSPQDPGLGEFF; CDR3 DNA: TGTGCCAGCTCACCGCAAGACCCGGGACTGGGGGAGTTCTTC
J gene: TRBJ1-3; D gene: .; V gene: TRBV30; clone size: .; CDR3 protein: CAWSVQGAGNTIYF; CDR3 DNA: TGTGCCTGGAGTGTACAAGGGGCTGGAAACACCATATATTTT
J gene: TRBJ1-4; D gene: .; V gene: TRBV6-1; clone size: .; CDR3 protein: CASAGSTNEKLFF; CDR3 DNA: TGTGCCAGCGCAGGGTCAACTAATGAAAAACTGTTTTTT
J gene: TRBJ2-1; D gene: TRBD2; V gene: TRBV5-1; clone size: .; CDR3 protein: CASSGRGLAGGESYNEQFF; CDR3 DNA: TGCGCCAGCAGCGGGAGGGGACTAGCGGGAGGTGAGAGTTACAATGAGCAGTTCTTC
J gene: TRBJ1-5; D gene: .; V gene: TRBV5-6; clone size: .; CDR3 protein: CASSLGAVGQPQHF; CDR3 DNA: TGTGCCAGCAGCTTGGGGGCAGTTGGCCAGCCCCAGCATTTT
J gene: TRBJ1-4; D gene: .; V gene: TRBV6-1; clone size: .; CDR3 protein: CASSGTAGTMEKLFF; CDR3 DNA: TGTGCCAGCAGTGGGACCGCGGGGACTATGGAAAAACTGTTTTTT
J gene: TRBJ1-1; D gene: .; V gene: TRBV11-2; clone size: few; CDR3 protein: CASSLGGVGAHTEAFF; CDR3 DNA: TGTGCCAGCAGCTTAGGTGGCGTGGGGGCGCACACTGAAGCTTTCTTT